Listed below are T cell receptor beta chains from one sample, sequenced in a study of Graves' ophthalmopathy and Graves' hyperthyroidism. One entry per CDR3 protein, called by TCRdb with MiXCR from the multiplex PCR reads. The data show about 700,000 distinct CDR3 sequences, around 40% seen once. Sequenced sample: peripheral blood. The receptors were sampled from an adult man with Graves' ophthalmopathy. Each CDR3 is given with its conserved first and last residue. Each record gives: V gene, clone size, CDR3 protein. The listing skips clone size in some rows; elsewhere it reads once, few, many or a size class.

>TRBV30|few
CAWSVGQGNQPQHF
>TRBV25-1|few
CASSDIQGEKLFF
>TRBV19|many
CASRLDQSTDTQYF
>TRBV5-5|NA
CASSSYSLLNEQYF
>TRBV10-3|NA
CASSYSTSYERYF
>TRBV2|NA
CASSQESLAYEQYF
>TRBV4-2|NA
CASSQDFSIEQYF
>TRBV15|NA
CATSKDRGDGANVLTF
>TRBV7-8|many
CATRIRTNSPLHF
>TRBV12-3/TRBV12-4|NA
CASSRISFGVGRYGYTF
>TRBV25-1|NA
CASTATRKGYTGELFF
>TRBV19|few
CASSINPAGGETQYF
>TRBV29-1|NA
CSVDSDSKETQYF
>TRBV29-1|many
CSVSPGSPGANVLTF
>TRBV11-1|once
CASSPQGQVYGYTF
>TRBV6-1|few
CASSEGRADRNEQYF
>TRBV7-9|NA
CASTPIEGSYEQYF
>TRBV12-3/TRBV12-4|NA
CASSYGNRLPNVLTF
>TRBV7-3|NA
CASSSGGEGTQYF
>TRBV2|NA
CASTPPKGFNTEAFF
>TRBV11-2|few
CASSLGPLDQPQYF
>TRBV20-1|NA
CSAWTLEETQYF
>TRBV7-2|many
CASSLDRVDEQYF
>TRBV7-9|many
CASGTGNSPLHF
>TRBV15|NA
CATSSLVQEAYGYTF
>TRBV9|few
CASSVMNGEQYF
>TRBV11-2|NA
CASSTGGYTEAFF
>TRBV19|NA
CASSIRGLKETQYF
>TRBV9|NA
CASSVAVIPQEYGYTF
>TRBV19|NA
CASSSGGVVYGYTF
>TRBV20-1|few
CSARRTGMNTEAFF
>TRBV2|few
CASSEALLGNQPQHF
>TRBV29-1|many
CSVAAGSLQPQHF
>TRBV20-1|NA
CSAHRIQGSNQPQHF
>TRBV20-1|NA
CSAATGVGTEAFF
>TRBV2|NA
CASSLVSDRAGYTF
>TRBV6-5|NA
CASSYSAGTSYGYTF